The 6 T cell receptor beta chains reported below all come from one sample, sequenced in a study of CD8+ T cells in alopecia areata. Treatment given: oral pan-JAK inhibitor, 5-10 mg twice daily. cDNA prepared by RNA extraction and subsequent reverse transcription served as the template for sequencing. Libraries were prepared by immunoSEQ multiplex PCR; TCRdb keeps only in-frame clonotypes and omits some of them. Among 150,000 to 200,000 clones, roughly 70% were seen once, and the ten largest hold 1.3%. The material was CD4+ T cells sorted from blood, obtained around week 50, from a patient treated with tofacitinib. Receptors were obtained from a human donor with alopecia areata.

As regards this clone: The junction shows a germline mismatch at one end, possibly a read error. The V and J genes are TRBV29-1 and TRBJ2-4; TRBD1 or TRBD2 may be the D gene (5 bases each). This CDR3 contains 14 residues. Germline loops: CDR1 SQVTM, CDR2 ANQGSEA. The DNA for the CDR3 is TGCAGCGTGGAAGAGGGGCTAGCCAAAAACATTCAGTACTTC. It translates to CSVEEGLAKNIQYF.

The rearrangement joins TRBV20-1 to TRBJ2-1; D remains unclear. Germline CDR1 reads DFQATT; CDR2 reads SNEGSKA (reference sequence). The CDR3 length is 10 residues. V was shortened by 0 bases and J by 13 bases, with 7 bases between the two germline ends. The CDR3 region has the DNA TGCAGTGCTAGAGATCTTCGTCAGTTCTTC. The encoded protein is CSARDLRQFF.

A remark on this clone: Relative to the germline gene, one junction end is altered; a read error may explain this. This chain connects TRBV7-8 to TRBJ1-5; 9 nucleotides match TRBD1. Germline CDR1 SGHVS, CDR2 FQNEAQ. The CDR3 sequence is 17 residues long. The CDR3 protein is CASTPYRLTGGNQPQHF. CDR3 DNA: TGTGCCAGCACTCCATACCGGCTAACAGGGGGCAACCAGCCCCAGCATTTT.

The chain carries TRBV29-1 and TRBJ2-4; D is uncertain. V was pared by 4 bases and J by 6 bases, with 10 bases between. CDR3 length: 12 residues. CDR1 SQVTM and CDR2 ANQGSEA come from the germline V gene. The CDR3 here is CSVAISLNIQYF. The CDR3, as DNA: TGCAGCGTTGCTATTAGTCTAAACATTCAGTACTTC.

The chain has TRBV18 and TRBJ2-3; D is unresolved. Between the trimmed V and J ends, which lost 3 bases and 0 bases, there was a span of 10 bases. Germline V lookup: CDR1 KGHSH, CDR2 LQKENI. The CDR3 contains 15 residues. Here the CDR3 DNA reads TGTGCCAGCTCACCTGTGCCCCAAAGCACAGATACGCAGTATTTT. Protein product: CASSPVPQSTDTQYF.

The chain carries TRBV5-1 and TRBJ2-7, with a possible D match to TRBD1 (7 bases). CDR1 is SGHRS, CDR2 YFSETQ, per germline. The ends were cut back, 4 bases at V and 1 base at J, with 9 bases in the middle. CDR3 length equals 13 residues. CDR3 bases: TGCGCCAGCAGCGCGGGACAGTCCTACGAGCAGTACTTC. It yields the protein CASSAGQSYEQYF.